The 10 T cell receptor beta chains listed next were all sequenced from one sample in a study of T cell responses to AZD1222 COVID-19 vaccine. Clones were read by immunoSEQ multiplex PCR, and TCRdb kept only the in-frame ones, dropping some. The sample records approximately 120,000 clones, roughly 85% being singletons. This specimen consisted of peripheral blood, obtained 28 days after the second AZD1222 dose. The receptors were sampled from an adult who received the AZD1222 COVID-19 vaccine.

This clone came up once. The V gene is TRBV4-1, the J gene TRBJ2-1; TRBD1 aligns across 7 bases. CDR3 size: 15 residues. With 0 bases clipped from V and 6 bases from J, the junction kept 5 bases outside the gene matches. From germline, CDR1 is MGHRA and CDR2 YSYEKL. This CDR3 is CASSQEQGRLNEQFF. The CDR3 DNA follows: TGCGCCAGCAGCCAAGAACAGGGGCGGCTCAATGAGCAGTTCTTC.

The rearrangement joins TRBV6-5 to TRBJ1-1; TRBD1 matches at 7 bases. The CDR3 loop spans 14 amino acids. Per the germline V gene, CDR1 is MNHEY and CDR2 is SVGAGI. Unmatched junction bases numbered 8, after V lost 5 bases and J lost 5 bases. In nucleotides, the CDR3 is TGTGCCAGCAGTCGCGTACAGGGGAGGACTGAAGCTTTCTTT. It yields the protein CASSRVQGRTEAFF.

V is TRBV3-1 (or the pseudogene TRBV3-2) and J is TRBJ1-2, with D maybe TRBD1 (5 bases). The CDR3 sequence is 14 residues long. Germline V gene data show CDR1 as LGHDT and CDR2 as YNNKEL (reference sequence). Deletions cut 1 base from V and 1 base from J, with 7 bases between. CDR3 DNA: TGTGCCAGCAGCCAAGGGACACTTAACTATGGCTACACCTTC. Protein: CASSQGTLNYGYTF.

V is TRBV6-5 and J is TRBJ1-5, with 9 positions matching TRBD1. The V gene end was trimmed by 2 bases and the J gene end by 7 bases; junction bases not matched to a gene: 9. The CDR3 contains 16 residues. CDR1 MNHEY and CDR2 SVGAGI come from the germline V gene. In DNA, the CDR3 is TGTGCCAGCAGTTACCCCGGGACAGGGAAGGGCCAGCCCCAGCATTTT. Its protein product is CASSYPGTGKGQPQHF.

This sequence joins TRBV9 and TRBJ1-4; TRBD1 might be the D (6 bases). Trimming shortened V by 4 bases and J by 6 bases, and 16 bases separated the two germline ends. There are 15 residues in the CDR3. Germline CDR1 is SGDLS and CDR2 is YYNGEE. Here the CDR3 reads CASSPRGGKDEKLFF. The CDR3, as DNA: TGTGCCAGCAGCCCAAGGGGGGGGAAGGATGAAAAACTGTTTTTT.

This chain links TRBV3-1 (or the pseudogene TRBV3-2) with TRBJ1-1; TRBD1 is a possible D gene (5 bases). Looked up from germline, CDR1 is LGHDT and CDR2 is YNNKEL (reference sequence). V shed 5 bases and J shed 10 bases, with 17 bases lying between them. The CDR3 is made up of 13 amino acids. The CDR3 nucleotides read TGTGCCAGCAGCAGTCGGGAAACAGGAACAGCTTTCTTT. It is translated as CASSSRETGTAFF.

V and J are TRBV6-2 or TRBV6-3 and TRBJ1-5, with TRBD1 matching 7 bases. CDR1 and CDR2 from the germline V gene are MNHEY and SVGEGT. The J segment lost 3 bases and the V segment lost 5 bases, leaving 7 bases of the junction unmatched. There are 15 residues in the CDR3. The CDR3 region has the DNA TGTGCCAGCAGTACCAGGACAGGTTACAATCAGCCCCAGCATTTT. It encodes CASSTRTGYNQPQHF.

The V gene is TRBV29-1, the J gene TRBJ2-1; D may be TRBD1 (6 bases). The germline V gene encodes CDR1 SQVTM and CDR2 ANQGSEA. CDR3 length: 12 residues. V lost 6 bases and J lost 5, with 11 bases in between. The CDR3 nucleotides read TGCAGCGTAACCGGACAGAACAATGAGCAGTTCTTC. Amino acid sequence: CSVTGQNNEQFF.

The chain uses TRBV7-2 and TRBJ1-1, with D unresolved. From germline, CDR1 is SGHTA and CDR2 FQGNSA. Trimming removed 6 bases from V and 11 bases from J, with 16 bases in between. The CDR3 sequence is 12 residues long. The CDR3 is CASRVLGTRAFF. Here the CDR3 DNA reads TGTGCCAGCAGAGTCCTTGGCACGAGGGCTTTCTTT.

Written as DNA, the CDR3 is TGTGCCAGCAGCCCCTTGTACGGGAATGGCTACACCTTC. The encoded protein is CASSPLYGNGYTF. The chain carries TRBV12-3 or TRBV12-4 and TRBJ1-2, with D hard to call. CDR3 length: 13 residues. Trimming cost V 6 bases and J 6 bases, with 14 bases left between them.